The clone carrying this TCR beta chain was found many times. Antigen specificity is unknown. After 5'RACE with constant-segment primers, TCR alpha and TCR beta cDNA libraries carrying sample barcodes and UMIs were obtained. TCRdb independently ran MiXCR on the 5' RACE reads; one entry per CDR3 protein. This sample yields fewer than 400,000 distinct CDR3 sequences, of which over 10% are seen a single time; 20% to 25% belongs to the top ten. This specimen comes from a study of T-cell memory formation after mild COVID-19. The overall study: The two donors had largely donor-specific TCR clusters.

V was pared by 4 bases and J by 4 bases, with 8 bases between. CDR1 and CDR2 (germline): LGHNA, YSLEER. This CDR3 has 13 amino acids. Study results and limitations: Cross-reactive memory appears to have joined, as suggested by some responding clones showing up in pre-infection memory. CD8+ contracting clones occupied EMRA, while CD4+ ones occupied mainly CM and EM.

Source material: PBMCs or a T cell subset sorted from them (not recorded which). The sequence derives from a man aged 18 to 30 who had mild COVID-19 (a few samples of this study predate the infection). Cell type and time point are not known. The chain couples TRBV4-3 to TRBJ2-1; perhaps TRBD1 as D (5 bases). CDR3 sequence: CASSPTAYNEQFF. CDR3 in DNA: TGCGCCAGCAGCCCGACAGCTTACAATGAGCAGTTCTTC.